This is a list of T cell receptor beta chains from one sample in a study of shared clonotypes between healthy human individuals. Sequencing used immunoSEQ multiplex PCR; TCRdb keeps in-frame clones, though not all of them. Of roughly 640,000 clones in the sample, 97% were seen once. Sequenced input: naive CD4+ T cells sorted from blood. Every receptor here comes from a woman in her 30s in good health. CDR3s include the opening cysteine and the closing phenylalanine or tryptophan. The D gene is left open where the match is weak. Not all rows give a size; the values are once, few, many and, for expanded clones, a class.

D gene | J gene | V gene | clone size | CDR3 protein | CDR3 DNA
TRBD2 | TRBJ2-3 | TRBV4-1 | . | CASSQGVVGGSMLDTQYF | TGCGCCAGCAGCCAAGGAGTAGTCGGCGGGAGTATGTTGGATACGCAGTATTTT
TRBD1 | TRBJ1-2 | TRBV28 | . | CASSPGTGRYGYTF | TGTGCCAGCAGTCCCGGGACAGGCCGATATGGCTACACCTTC
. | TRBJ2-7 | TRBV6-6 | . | CASALGSWYEQYF | TGTGCCAGCGCACTCGGGAGTTGGTACGAGCAGTACTTC
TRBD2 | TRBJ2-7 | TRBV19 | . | CASSPRTSGTYEQYF | TGTGCCAGTAGTCCCAGGACTAGCGGGACCTACGAGCAGTACTTC
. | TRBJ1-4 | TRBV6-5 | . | CASSYSATNEKLFF | TGTGCCAGCAGTTATAGTGCAACTAATGAAAAACTGTTTTTT
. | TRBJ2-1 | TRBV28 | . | CASSLVWGRPTDEQFF | TGTGCCAGCAGCCTGGTCTGGGGACGGCCTACAGATGAGCAGTTCTTC
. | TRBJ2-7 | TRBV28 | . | CASTPLVFREWEREQYF | TGTGCCAGCACCCCCCTTGTCTTCCGGGAGTGGGAGCGCGAGCAGTACTTC
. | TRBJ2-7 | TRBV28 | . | CASIRGTGYEQYF | TGTGCCAGCATTAGGGGCACTGGGTACGAGCAGTACTTC
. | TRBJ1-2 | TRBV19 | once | CASSSGAGYGYTF | TGTGCCAGTAGTAGCGGGGCTGGATATGGCTACACCTTC
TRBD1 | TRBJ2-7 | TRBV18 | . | CASSPAGTGLREQYF | TGTGCCAGCTCACCAGCGGGGACAGGGCTACGCGAGCAGTACTTC
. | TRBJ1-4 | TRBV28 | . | CASSHPRGSTNEKLFF | TGTGCCAGCAGTCACCCCCGCGGGTCAACTAATGAAAAACTGTTTTTT
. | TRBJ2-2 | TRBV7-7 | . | CASSLSPNTGELFF | TGTGCCAGCAGCTTGTCTCCGAACACCGGGGAGCTGTTTTTT
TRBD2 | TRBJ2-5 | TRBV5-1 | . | CASSLRTGGELETQYF | TGCGCCAGCAGCTTGAGGACGGGGGGAGAATTAGAGACCCAGTACTTC
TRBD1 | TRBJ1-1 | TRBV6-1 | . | CASRGTGKGTEAFF | TGTGCCAGCAGGGGGACAGGGAAAGGCACTGAAGCTTTCTTT
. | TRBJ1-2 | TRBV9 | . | CASSGGGGYTF | TGTGCCAGCAGCGGGGGAGGTGGCTACACCTTC
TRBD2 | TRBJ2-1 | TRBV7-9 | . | CASSLNSGSYNEQFF | TGTGCCAGCAGCTTAAATAGCGGGAGTTACAATGAGCAGTTCTTC
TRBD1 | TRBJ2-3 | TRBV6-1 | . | CASSGPGQSRTDTQYF | TGTGCCAGCAGTGGACCGGGACAGAGTCGCACAGATACGCAGTATTTT
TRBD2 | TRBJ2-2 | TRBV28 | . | CASSSTGLAGGRNTGELFF | TGTGCCAGCAGTTCAACCGGACTAGCGGGAGGTCGGAACACCGGGGAGCTGTTTTTT
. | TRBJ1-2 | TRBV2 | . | CASREGQTGGYTF | TGTGCCAGCAGAGAAGGACAGACGGGCGGCTACACCTTC
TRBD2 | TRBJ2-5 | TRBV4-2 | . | CASSQDGAGGRPETQYF | TGTGCCAGCAGCCAAGATGGGGCGGGAGGGCGGCCAGAGACCCAGTACTTC
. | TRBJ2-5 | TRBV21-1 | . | CASSTTGDGQETQYF | TGTGCCAGCAGCACGACAGGGGACGGCCAAGAGACCCAGTACTTC
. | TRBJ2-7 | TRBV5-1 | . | CASSFGRDAARIYEQYF | TGCGCCAGCAGCTTTGGCAGGGACGCGGCACGGATCTACGAGCAGTACTTC
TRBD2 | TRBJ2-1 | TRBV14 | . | CASSQSLAAVGQFF | TGTGCCAGCAGCCAATCGCTAGCGGCTGTAGGGCAGTTCTTC
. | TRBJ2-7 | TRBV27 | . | CASSLQGYSYEQYF | TGTGCCAGCAGTTTACAGGGTTACTCCTACGAGCAGTACTTC
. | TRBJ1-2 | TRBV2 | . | CASSRDSYGYTF | TGTGCCAGCAGCCGCGACAGTTATGGCTACACCTTC
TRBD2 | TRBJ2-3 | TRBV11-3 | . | CASSSFSGSTDTQYF | TGTGCCAGCAGCTCGTTTAGCGGGAGCACAGATACGCAGTATTTT
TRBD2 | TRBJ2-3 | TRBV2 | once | CASSQRDGDTQYF | TGTGCCAGCAGCCAGCGGGACGGGGATACGCAGTATTTT
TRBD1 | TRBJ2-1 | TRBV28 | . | CASSSAGTGGRNEQFF | TGTGCCAGCAGCTCAGCCGGGACAGGGGGCCGGAATGAGCAGTTCTTC
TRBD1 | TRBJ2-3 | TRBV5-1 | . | CASSSQGAAVDTQYF | TGCGCCAGCAGCTCACAGGGGGCTGCCGTTGATACGCAGTATTTT
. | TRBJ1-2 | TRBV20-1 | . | CSARPVYGYTF | TGCAGTGCTAGGCCCGTATATGGCTACACCTTC
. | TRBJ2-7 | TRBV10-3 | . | CAISEGTTGRSHEQYF | TGTGCCATCAGTGAGGGAACGACGGGACGGTCCCACGAGCAGTACTTC
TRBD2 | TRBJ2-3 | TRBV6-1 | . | CASSEAFRASGITDTQYF | TGTGCCAGCAGTGAAGCTTTTCGGGCTAGCGGGATCACAGATACGCAGTATTTT
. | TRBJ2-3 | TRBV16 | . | CASSQSNRGTDTQYF | TGTGCCAGCAGCCAATCCAACAGGGGCACAGATACGCAGTATTTT
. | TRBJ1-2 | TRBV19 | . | CASTHTSVGQYGYTF | TGTGCCAGTACCCACACGAGCGTTGGACAGTATGGCTACACCTTC
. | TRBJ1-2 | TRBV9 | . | CASSPSRVGGYTF | TGTGCCAGCAGCCCGTCTAGGGTCGGTGGCTACACCTTC
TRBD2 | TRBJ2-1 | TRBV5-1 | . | CASNKPGLAGVGEQFF | TGCGCCAGCAACAAACCGGGACTAGCGGGAGTGGGGGAGCAGTTCTTC
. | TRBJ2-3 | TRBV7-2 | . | CASSSRAQSSISTDTQYF | TGTGCCAGCAGCTCCCGAGCCCAGTCCTCCATTAGCACAGATACGCAGTATTTT
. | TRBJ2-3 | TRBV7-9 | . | CASSLVGDTQYF | TGTGCCAGCAGCTTAGTAGGAGATACGCAGTATTTT
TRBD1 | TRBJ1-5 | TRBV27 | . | CASRFKGGRGQPQHF | TGTGCCAGCAGATTTAAAGGGGGCAGGGGTCAGCCCCAGCATTTT
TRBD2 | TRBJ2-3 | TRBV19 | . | CASSILAGGPSNTQYF | TGTGCCAGTAGTATTCTAGCGGGAGGGCCCTCGAATACGCAGTATTTT
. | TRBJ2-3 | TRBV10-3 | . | CAIKGGAQDTQYF | TGTGCCATCAAAGGCGGTGCCCAGGATACGCAGTATTTT
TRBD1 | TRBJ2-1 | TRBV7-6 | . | CASSPTAGGRTYNEQFF | TGTGCCAGCAGCCCAACTGCAGGGGGAAGAACCTACAATGAGCAGTTCTTC
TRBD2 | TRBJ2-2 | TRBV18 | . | CASSQDLAGRGELFF | TGTGCCAGCTCACAAGACCTAGCGGGTCGCGGGGAGCTGTTTTTT
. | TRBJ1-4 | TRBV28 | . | CASSFVFALGPNEKLFF | TGTGCCAGCAGTTTTGTGTTTGCCCTGGGGCCTAATGAAAAACTGTTTTTT
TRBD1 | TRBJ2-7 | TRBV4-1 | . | CASSHMTGGYEGYEQYF | TGCGCCAGCAGCCACATGACAGGGGGATATGAAGGGTACGAGCAGTACTTC
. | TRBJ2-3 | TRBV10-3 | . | CAISPEKGISDTQYF | TGTGCCATCAGCCCCGAAAAGGGGATTTCAGATACGCAGTATTTT
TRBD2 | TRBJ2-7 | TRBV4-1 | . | CASSQGWTSGREAYEQYF | TGCGCCAGCAGCCAGGGCTGGACTAGCGGGAGGGAGGCCTACGAGCAGTACTTC
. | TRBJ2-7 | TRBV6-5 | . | CASSPGFYEQYF | TGTGCCAGCAGTCCGGGGTTCTACGAGCAGTACTTC
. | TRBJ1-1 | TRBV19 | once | CASSIAWTAMNTEAFF | TGTGCCAGTAGTATAGCTTGGACAGCCATGAACACTGAAGCTTTCTTT
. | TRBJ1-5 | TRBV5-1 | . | CASSSGATGAEGYSNQPQHF | TGCGCCAGCAGCTCCGGAGCGACAGGCGCTGAAGGTTATAGCAATCAGCCCCAGCATTTT
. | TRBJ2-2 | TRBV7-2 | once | CASSLSPDSTGELFF | TGTGCCAGCAGCTTATCCCCGGATAGCACCGGGGAGCTGTTTTTT
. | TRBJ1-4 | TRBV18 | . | CASSPGATNEKLFF | TGTGCCAGCTCACCGGGTGCAACTAATGAAAAACTGTTTTTT
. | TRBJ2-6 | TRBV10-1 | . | CASTKANVLTF | TGCGCCAGCACTAAAGCCAACGTCCTGACTTTC
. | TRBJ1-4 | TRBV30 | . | CAWSQGTAQNEKLFF | TGTGCCTGGAGTCAAGGGACCGCCCAGAACGAAAAACTGTTTTTT
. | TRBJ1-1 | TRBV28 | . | CASSISRGRTEAFF | TGTGCCAGCAGTATCAGCAGGGGAAGGACTGAAGCTTTCTTT